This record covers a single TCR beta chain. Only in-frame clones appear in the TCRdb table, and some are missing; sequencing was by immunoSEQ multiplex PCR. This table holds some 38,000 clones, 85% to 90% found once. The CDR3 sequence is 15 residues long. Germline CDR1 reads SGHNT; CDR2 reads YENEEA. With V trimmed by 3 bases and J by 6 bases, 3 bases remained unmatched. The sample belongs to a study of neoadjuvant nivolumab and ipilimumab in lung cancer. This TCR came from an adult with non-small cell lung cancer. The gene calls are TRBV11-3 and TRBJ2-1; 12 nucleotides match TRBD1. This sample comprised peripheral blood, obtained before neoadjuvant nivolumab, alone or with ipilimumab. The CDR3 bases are TGTGCCAGCAGCTTGGGACAGGGGGCGCTCAATGAGCAGTTCTTC. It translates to CASSLGQGALNEQFF.